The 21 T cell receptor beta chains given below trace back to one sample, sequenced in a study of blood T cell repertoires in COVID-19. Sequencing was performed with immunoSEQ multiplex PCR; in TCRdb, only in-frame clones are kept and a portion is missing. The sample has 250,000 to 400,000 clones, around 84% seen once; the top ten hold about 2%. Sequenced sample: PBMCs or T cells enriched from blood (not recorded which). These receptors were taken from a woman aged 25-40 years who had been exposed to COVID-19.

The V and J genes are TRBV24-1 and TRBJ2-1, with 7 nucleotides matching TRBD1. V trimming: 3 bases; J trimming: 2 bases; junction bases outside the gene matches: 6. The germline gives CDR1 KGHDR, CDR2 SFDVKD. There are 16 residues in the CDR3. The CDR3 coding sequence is TGTGCCACCAGTGATCCAAACAGGGGTCCCTACAATGAGCAGTTCTTC. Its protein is CATSDPNRGPYNEQFF.

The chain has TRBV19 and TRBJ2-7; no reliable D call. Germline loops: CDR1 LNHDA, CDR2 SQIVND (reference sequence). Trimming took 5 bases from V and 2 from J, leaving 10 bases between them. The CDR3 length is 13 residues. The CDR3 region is CASSPFRAYEQYF. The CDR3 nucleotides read TGTGCCAGTAGTCCTTTCCGTGCCTACGAGCAGTACTTC. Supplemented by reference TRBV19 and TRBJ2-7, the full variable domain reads DGGITQSPKYLFRKEGQNVTLSCEQNLNHDAMYWYRQDPGQGLRLIYYSQIVNDFQKGDIAEGYSVSREKKESFPLTVTSAQKNPTAFYLCASSPFRAYEQYFGPGTRLTVT.

The chain's CDR3 is CAWTEGSYNSPLHF. CDR3 DNA: TGTGCCTGGACAGAGGGCTCCTATAATTCACCCCTCCACTTT. The V and J genes are TRBV30 and TRBJ1-6; D is unclear. In germline, CDR1 is GTSNPN, CDR2 SVGIG (reference sequence). V lost 4 bases and J lost 0, with 7 bases in between. CDR3 size: 14 residues.

CDR3 protein: CASSSQGLNSPLHF. DNA of the CDR3: TGTGCCAGCAGCTCACAGGGGCTAAATTCACCCCTCCACTTT. This chain connects TRBV7-2 to TRBJ1-6; 7 positions agree with TRBD1. After removal of 4 bases from V and 7 bases from J, the junction contained 4 bases not matched to a gene. CDR1 SGHTA and CDR2 FQGNSA come from the germline V gene. The CDR3 consists of 14 residues.

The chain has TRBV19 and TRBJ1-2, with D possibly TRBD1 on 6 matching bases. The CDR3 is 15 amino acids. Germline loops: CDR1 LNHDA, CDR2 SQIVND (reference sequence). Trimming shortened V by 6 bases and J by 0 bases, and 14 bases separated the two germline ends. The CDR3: CASSLRTASNYGYTF. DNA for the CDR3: TGTGCCAGTAGCCTACGGACAGCTTCTAACTATGGCTACACCTTC.

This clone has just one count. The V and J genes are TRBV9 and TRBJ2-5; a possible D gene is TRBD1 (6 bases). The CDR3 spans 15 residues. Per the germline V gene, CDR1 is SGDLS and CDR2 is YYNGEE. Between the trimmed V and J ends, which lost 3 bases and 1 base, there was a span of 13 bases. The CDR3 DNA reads TGTGCCAGCAGCGGAACCGGGACATCCCAAGAGACCCAGTACTTC. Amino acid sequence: CASSGTGTSQETQYF.

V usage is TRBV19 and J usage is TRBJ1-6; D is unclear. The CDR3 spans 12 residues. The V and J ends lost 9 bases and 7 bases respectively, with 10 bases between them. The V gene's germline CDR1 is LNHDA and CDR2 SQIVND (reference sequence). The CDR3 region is CASGFTNSPLHF. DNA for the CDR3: TGTGCCAGCGGTTTCACCAATTCACCCCTCCACTTT.

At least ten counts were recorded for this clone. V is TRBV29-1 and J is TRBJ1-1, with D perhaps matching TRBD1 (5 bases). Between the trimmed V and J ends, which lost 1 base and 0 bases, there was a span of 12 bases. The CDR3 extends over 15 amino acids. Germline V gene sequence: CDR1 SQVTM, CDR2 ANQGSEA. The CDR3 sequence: CSVEGEGSMNTEAFF. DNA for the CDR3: TGCAGCGTTGAAGGGGAGGGGTCCATGAACACTGAAGCTTTCTTT.

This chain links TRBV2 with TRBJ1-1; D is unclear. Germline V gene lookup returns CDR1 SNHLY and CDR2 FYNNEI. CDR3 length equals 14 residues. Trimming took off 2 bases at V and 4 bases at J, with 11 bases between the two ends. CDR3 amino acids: CASSENEVRTEAFF. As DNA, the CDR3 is TGTGCCAGCAGTGAAAATGAGGTACGCACTGAAGCTTTCTTT. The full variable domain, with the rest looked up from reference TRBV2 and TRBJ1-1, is EPEVTQTPSHQVTQMGQEVILRCVPISNHLYFYWYRQILGQKVEFLVSFYNNEISEKSEIFDDQFSVERPDGSNFTLKIRSTKLEDSAMYFCASSENEVRTEAFFGQGTRLTVV.

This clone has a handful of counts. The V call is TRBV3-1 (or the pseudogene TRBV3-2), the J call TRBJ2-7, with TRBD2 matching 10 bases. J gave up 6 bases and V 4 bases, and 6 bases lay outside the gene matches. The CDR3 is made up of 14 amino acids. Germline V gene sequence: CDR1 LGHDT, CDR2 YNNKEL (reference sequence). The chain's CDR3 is CASSPTSGSLEQYF. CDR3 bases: TGTGCCAGCAGCCCGACTAGCGGGTCACTCGAGCAGTACTTC.

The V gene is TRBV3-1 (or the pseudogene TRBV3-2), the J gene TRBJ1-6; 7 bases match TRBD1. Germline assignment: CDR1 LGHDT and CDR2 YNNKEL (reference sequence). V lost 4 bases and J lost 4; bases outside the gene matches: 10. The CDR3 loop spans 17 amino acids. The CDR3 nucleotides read TGTGCCAGCAGCCGATCGGGACAGAGCATTTATAATTCACCCCTCCACTTT. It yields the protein CASSRSGQSIYNSPLHF.

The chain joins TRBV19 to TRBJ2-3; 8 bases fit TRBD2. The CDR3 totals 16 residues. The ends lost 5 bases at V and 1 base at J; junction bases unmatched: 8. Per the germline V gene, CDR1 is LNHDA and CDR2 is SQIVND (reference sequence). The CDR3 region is CASSVAGRGGTDTQYF. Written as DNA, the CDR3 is TGTGCCAGTAGTGTTGCAGGGCGGGGGGGCACAGATACGCAGTATTTT.

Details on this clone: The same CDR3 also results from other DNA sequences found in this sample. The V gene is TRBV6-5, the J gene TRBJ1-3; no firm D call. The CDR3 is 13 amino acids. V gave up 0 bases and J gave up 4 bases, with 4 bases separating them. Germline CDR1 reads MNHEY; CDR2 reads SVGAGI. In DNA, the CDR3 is TGTGCCAGCAGTTACTCGAGCGGAAACACCATATATTTT. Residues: CASSYSSGNTIYF.

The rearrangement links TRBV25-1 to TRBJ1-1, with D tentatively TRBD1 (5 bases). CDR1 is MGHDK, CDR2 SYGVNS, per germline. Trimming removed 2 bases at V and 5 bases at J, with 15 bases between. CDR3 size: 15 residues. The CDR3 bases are TGTGCCAGCAGTGAAATAACAGGCCTGGAGACTGAAGCTTTCTTT. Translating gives CASSEITGLETEAFF.

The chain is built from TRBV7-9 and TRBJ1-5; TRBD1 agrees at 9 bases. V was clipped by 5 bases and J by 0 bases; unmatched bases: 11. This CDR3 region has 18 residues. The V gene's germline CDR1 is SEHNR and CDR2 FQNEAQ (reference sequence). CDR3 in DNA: TGTGCCAGCAGCCGGACCGGGACAGGGTTAAGTAGCAATCAGCCCCAGCATTTT. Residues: CASSRTGTGLSSNQPQHF.

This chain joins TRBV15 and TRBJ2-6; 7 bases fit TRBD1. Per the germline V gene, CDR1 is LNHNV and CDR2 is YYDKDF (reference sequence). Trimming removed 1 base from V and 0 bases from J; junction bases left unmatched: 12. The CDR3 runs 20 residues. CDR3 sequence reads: CATSRGGDRADISGANVLTF. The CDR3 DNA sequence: TGTGCCACCAGCAGAGGGGGCGACAGGGCCGATATCTCTGGGGCCAACGTCCTGACTTTC. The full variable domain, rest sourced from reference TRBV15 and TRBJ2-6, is DAMVIQNPRYQVTQFGKPVTLSCSQTLNHNVMYWYQQKSSQAPKLLFHYYDKDFNNEADTPDNFQSRRPNTSFCFLDIRSPGLGDTAMYLCATSRGGDRADISGANVLTFGAGSRLTVL.

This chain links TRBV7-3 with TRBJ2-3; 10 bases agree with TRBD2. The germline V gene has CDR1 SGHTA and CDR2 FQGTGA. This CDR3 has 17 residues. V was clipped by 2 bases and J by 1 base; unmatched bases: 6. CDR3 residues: CASSLLAGVRGTDTQYF. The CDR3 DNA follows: TGTGCCAGCAGCTTACTAGCGGGGGTGAGGGGCACAGATACGCAGTATTTT. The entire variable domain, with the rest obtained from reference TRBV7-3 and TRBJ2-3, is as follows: GAGVSQTPSNKVTEKGKYVELRCDPISGHTALYWYRQSLGQGPEFLIYFQGTGAADDSGLPNDRFFAVRPEGSVSTLKIQRTERGDSAVYLCASSLLAGVRGTDTQYFGPGTRLTVL.

CDR3 in DNA: TGTGCCAGCAGTCTAGATATGAACACTGAAGCTTTCTTT. It codes for CASSLDMNTEAFF. This rearrangement joins TRBV6-5 to TRBJ1-1; no definite D call. Germline-derived CDR1 and CDR2 are MNHEY and SVGAGI. V shed 5 bases and J shed 0 bases, with 7 bases lying between them. CDR3 length equals 13 residues.

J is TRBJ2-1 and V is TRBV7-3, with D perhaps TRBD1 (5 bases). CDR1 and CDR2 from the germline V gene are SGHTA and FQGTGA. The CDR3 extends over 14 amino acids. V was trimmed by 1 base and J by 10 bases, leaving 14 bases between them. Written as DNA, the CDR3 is TGTGCCAGCAGCTTAAGCTTGGCGTGGGGCGAGCAGTTCTTC. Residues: CASSLSLAWGEQFF.

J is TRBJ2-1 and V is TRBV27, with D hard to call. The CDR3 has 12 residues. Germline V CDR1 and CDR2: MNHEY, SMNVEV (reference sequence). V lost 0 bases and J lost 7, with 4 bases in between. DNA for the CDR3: TGTGCCAGCAGTTTATCGCGGAATGAGCAGTTCTTC. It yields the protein CASSLSRNEQFF.

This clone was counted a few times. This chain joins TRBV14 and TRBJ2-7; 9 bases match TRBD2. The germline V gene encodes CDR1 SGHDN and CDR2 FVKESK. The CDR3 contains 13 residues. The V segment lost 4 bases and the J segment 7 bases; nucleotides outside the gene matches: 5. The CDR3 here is CASSPGLAREQYF. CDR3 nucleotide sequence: TGTGCCAGCAGCCCAGGACTAGCGCGGGAGCAGTACTTC. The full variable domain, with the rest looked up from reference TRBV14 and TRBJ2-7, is EAGVTQFPSHSVIEKGQTVTLRCDPISGHDNLYWYRRVMGKEIKFLLHFVKESKQDESGMPNNRFLAERTGGTYSTLKVQPAELEDSGVYFCASSPGLAREQYFGPGTRLTVT.